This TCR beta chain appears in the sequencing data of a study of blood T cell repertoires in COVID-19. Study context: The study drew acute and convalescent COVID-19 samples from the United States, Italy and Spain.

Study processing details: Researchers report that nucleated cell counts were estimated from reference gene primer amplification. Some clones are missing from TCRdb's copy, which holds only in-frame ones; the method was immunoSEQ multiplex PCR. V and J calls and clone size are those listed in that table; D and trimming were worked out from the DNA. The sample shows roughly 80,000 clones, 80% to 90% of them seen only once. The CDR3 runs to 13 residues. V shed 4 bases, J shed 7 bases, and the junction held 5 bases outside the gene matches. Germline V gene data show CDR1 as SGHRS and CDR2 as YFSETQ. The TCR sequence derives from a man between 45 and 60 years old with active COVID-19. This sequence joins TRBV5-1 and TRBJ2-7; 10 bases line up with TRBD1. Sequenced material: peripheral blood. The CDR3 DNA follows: TGCGCCAGCAGCACCGGGACAGGGGAAGAGCAGTACTTC. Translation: CASSTGTGEEQYF. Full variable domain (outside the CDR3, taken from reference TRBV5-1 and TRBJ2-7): KAGVTQTPRYLIKTRGQQVTLSCSPISGHRSVSWYQQTPGQGLQFLFEYFSETQRNKGNFPGRFSGRQFSNSRSEMNVSTLELGDSALYLCASSTGTGEEQYFGPGTRLTVT.